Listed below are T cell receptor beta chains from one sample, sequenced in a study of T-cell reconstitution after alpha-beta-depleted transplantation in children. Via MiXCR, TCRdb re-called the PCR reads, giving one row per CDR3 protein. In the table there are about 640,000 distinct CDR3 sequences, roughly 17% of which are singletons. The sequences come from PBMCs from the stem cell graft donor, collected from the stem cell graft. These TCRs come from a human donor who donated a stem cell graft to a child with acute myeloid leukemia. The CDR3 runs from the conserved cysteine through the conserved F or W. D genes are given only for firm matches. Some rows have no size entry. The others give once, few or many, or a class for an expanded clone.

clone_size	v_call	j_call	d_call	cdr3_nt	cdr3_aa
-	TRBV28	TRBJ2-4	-	TGTGCCAGCAGTGGGAACGACGGGGCCAAAAACATTCAGTACTTC	CASSGNDGAKNIQYF
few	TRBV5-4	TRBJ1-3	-	TGTGCCAGCACCGGACCCGACACCATATATTTT	CASTGPDTIYF
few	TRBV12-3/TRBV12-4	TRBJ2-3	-	TGTGCCAGCAGCAATTTCGTGCCAGATACGCAGTATTTT	CASSNFVPDTQYF
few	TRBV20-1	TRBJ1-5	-	TGCAGTGCCGAGGGGTTCGGGAGCAATCAGCCCCAGCATTTT	CSAEGFGSNQPQHF
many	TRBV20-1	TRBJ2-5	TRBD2	TGCAGTGCTCACCGGACTAGCATGGAGACCCAGTACTTC	CSAHRTSMETQYF
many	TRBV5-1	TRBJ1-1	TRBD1	TGCGCCAGCAGCATCGGACAGGGGGACACTGAAGCTTTCTTT	CASSIGQGDTEAFF
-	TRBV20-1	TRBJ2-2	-	TGCAGTGCCATCGGTCCCCAGACCGGGGAGCTGTTTTTT	CSAIGPQTGELFF
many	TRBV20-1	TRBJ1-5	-	TGCAGTGCCCAGGAGGGACCGGGAAATCAGCCCCAGCATTTT	CSAQEGPGNQPQHF
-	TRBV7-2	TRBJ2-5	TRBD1	TGTGCCAGCAGCCAAGGTACAGGGGTCCAAGAGACCCAGTACTTC	CASSQGTGVQETQYF
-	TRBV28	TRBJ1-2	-	TGTGCCAGCAGTTTGAGGCAGGGAAGGGCTGGCTACACCTTC	CASSLRQGRAGYTF
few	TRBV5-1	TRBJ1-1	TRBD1	TGCGCCAGCAGCCCCGGGGACAGAGACGTGAACACTGAAGCTTTCTTT	CASSPGDRDVNTEAFF
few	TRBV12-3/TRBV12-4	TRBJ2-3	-	TGTGCCAGCAGCCCACTCCAGACATACACAGATACGCAGTATTTT	CASSPLQTYTDTQYF
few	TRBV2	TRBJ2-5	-	TGTGCCAGCAGGGACAGCTCAAGGGAGACCCAGTACTTC	CASRDSSRETQYF
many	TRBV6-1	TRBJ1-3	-	TGTGCCAGCGGCCGCGACTCTGGAAACACCATATATTTT	CASGRDSGNTIYF
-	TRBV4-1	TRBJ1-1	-	TGCGCCAGCAGCCCTGTGGGAGATACTGAAGCTTTCTTT	CASSPVGDTEAFF
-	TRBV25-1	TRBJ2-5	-	TGTGCCAGCCATCAAGGGGTTGCGGAGACCCAGTACTTC	CASHQGVAETQYF
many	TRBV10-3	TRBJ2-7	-	TGTGCCATCAGCGAAGGTCAGGCCTACGAGCAGTACTTC	CAISEGQAYEQYF
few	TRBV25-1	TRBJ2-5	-	TGTGCCAGCAGTGAATGGTCAGAAGAGACCCAGTACTTC	CASSEWSEETQYF
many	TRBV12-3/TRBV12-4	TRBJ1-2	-	TGTGCCAGCAGTTTAAGCCACTATGGCTACACCTTC	CASSLSHYGYTF
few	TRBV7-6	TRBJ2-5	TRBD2	TGTGCCAGCAGCCCTAATAGCGGGGGGGCCTTCTACGGCCAAGAGACCCAGTACTTC	CASSPNSGGAFYGQETQYF
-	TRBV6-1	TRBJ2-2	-	TGTGCCAGCAGTCCTCAGGGGCCCGGGGAGCTGTTTTTT	CASSPQGPGELFF
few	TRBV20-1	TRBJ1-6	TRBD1	TGCAGTGCCCGCACAGGGGGTGTATATAATTCACCCCTCCACTTT	CSARTGGVYNSPLHF
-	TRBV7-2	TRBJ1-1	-	TGTGCCAGCAGCTCAGAGGGGACCGCCACTGAAGCTTTCTTT	CASSSEGTATEAFF
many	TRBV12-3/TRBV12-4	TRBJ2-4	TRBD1	TGTGCCAGCAGTTCCTCACAGGGGATGAAAAACATTCAGTACTTC	CASSSSQGMKNIQYF
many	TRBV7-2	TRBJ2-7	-	TGTGCCAGCAGCTTAGCCCCAGGACTCTCCTACGAGCAGTACTTC	CASSLAPGLSYEQYF
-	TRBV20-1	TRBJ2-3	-	TGCAGTGCTGCCGGGACTTGTGGCCCCGCAGATACGCAGTATTTT	CSAAGTCGPADTQYF
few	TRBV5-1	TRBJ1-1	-	TGCGCCAGCGGCCCCACTCCCAACACTGAAGCTTTCTTT	CASGPTPNTEAFF
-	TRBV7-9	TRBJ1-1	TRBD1	TGTGCCGGAGACAGGGGGAGAACTGAAGCTTTCTTT	CAGDRGRTEAFF
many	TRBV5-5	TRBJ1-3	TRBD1	TGTGCCAGCAGCTTGTTGGACAGGCCCTCTGGAAACACCATATATTTT	CASSLLDRPSGNTIYF
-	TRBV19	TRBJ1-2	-	TGTGCCAGTAGTGCCAGGGGCTATGGCTACACCTTC	CASSARGYGYTF
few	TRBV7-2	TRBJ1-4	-	TGTGCCAGCAGCTTAGTCGGGGGCCAGAATGAAAAACTGTTTTTT	CASSLVGGQNEKLFF
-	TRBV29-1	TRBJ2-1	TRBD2	TGCAGCGTTGCGGGGGCGGGACTAGCGGGGAAAGGATCCTACAATGAGCAGTTCTTC	CSVAGAGLAGKGSYNEQFF
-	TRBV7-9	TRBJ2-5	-	TGTGCCAGCAGCTTAAGGCGCCAGGGCGTCCAAGAGACCCAGTACTTC	CASSLRRQGVQETQYF